This is a list of T cell receptor beta chains from one sample in a study of cytomegalovirus exposure and HLA in healthy donors. Sequencing was performed with immunoSEQ multiplex PCR; in TCRdb, only in-frame clones are kept and a portion is missing. The repertoire includes about 200,000 clones, 76% of them detected once, and 0.6% to 0.7% sits in the top ten. Sequenced: PBMCs. The source is a man aged 18 to 29 in good health and CMV-seronegative. CDR3s include the opening cysteine and the closing phenylalanine or tryptophan. D genes are given only for firm matches. Size values are once, few and many counts, or a class for expanded clones, and some rows have none.

j_call v_call d_call clone_size cdr3_nt cdr3_aa
TRBJ2-7 TRBV29-1 TRBD1 NA TGCAGCGTCGTCAGGGACAGGGGCTACGAGCAGTACTTC CSVVRDRGYEQYF
TRBJ1-6 TRBV6-4 NA NA TGTGCCAGCAGGAGGGACTTGAATTCACCCCTCCACTTT CASRRDLNSPLHF
TRBJ2-3 TRBV6-5 TRBD2 NA TGTGCCAGCAGTAAGACTAGCGGCGATACGCAGTATTTT CASSKTSGDTQYF
TRBJ2-3 TRBV29-1 TRBD2 NA TGCAGCGTTGACTCTCTAGCGGGAGAGAGCACAGATACGCAGTATTTT CSVDSLAGESTDTQYF
TRBJ1-5 TRBV18 TRBD1 NA TGTGCCAGCTCACCTACCGGGACAGGGGGAGCCAATCAGCCCCAGCATTTT CASSPTGTGGANQPQHF
TRBJ2-7 TRBV4-1 NA NA TGCGCCAGCAGCCACACTGGACTCCCCTACGAGCAGTACTTC CASSHTGLPYEQYF
TRBJ2-1 TRBV5-4 TRBD2 NA TGTGCCAGCAGAATAAGGACTAGCGGGTCTGAGCAGTTCTTC CASRIRTSGSEQFF
TRBJ1-2 TRBV29-1 TRBD1 NA TGCAGCGCCCAAGGGGGCGCAGGGCTCTATGGCTACACCTTC CSAQGGAGLYGYTF
TRBJ2-1 TRBV14 NA NA TGTGCCAGCAGCCACCTTTACAATGAGCAGTTCTTC CASSHLYNEQFF
TRBJ2-2 TRBV15 TRBD2 NA TGTGCCACCAGCAGAGATCGACTAGCGGGGGCCGGGGAGCTGTTTTTT CATSRDRLAGAGELFF
TRBJ2-2 TRBV25-1 TRBD2 once TGTGCCAGCAGTGATACTAGGCTAGCGGGGAAAAACACCGGGGAGCTGTTTTTT CASSDTRLAGKNTGELFF
TRBJ2-6 TRBV30 TRBD2 NA TGTGCCTGGAGTGCCCGGGGGGTCGGTGGGGCCAACGTCCTGACTTTC CAWSARGVGGANVLTF
TRBJ1-2 TRBV5-8 NA NA TGTGCCAGCAGCTACGGCGGGGGGAACTATGGCTACACCTTC CASSYGGGNYGYTF
TRBJ2-7 TRBV7-3 TRBD2 NA TGTGCCAGCAGCCGGTGGGGAGCGGGAGTCCGCGAGCAGTACTTC CASSRWGAGVREQYF
TRBJ1-1 TRBV9 NA NA TGTGCCAGCAGCCAAGCCCCAACCAGGGAAGAATTTACTGAAGCTTTCTTT CASSQAPTREEFTEAFF
TRBJ2-2 TRBV29-1 TRBD1 NA TGCAGCGTTTCATCCGGGACAGGGTCGACCGGGGAGCTGTTTTTT CSVSSGTGSTGELFF
TRBJ2-1 TRBV4-2 TRBD2 few TGTGCCAGCAGCCAAGATCGCAATGGGGAGGGCCGAAACAATGAGCAGTTCTTC CASSQDRNGEGRNNEQFF
TRBJ2-7 TRBV28 TRBD2 NA TGTGCCAGCAGTTCGCTTGGGGGGGAGTCCTACGAGCAGTACTTC CASSSLGGESYEQYF
TRBJ2-1 TRBV19 TRBD2 NA TGTGCCAGTAGTCCCGTAGGGCTAGCGGGTTACAATGAGCAGTTCTTC CASSPVGLAGYNEQFF
TRBJ1-3 TRBV19 NA NA TGTGCCAGTAGTATAGATCACAGCCGACGCTCTGGAAACACCATATATTTT CASSIDHSRRSGNTIYF
TRBJ1-2 TRBV2 NA NA TGTGCCAGCAGTGAATATTTCGGGGGGGATAACTATGGCTACACCTTC CASSEYFGGDNYGYTF
TRBJ1-6 TRBV2 NA NA TGTGCCAGCAGTCCACAGGGCCCTAGTAATTCACCCCTCCACTTT CASSPQGPSNSPLHF
TRBJ2-7 TRBV7-3 NA few TGTGCCAGCAGCTCGGCCCCTAGTGTAGGTAGGAACGAGCAGTACTTC CASSSAPSVGRNEQYF
TRBJ2-3 TRBV5-1 TRBD1 NA TGCGCCAGCAGCTGGACAGGGCTTTCTAGCACAGATACGCAGTATTTT CASSWTGLSSTDTQYF
TRBJ2-1 TRBV7-9 NA NA TGTGCCAGCAGCCCACGGGACACGCGCGGGGAGCAGTTCTTC CASSPRDTRGEQFF
TRBJ1-3 TRBV28 NA NA TGTGCCAGCAGTTTATTGCCTGGGAGGGGTCTGAGCTCTGGAAACACCATATATTTT CASSLLPGRGLSSGNTIYF
TRBJ1-2 TRBV18 TRBD1 NA TGTGCCAGCTCACCCAGGACAGGGACTACTAACTATGGCTACACCTTC CASSPRTGTTNYGYTF
TRBJ2-7 TRBV6-1 TRBD2 NA TGTGCCAGCAGTGAATTGGCTAGCGGGTACGAGCAGTACTTC CASSELASGYEQYF
TRBJ2-1 TRBV5-4 TRBD2 few TGTGCCACCAAACGGGAATCCGCTAGCGGGAGGCGATATTACAATGAGCAGTTCTTC CATKRESASGRRYYNEQFF
TRBJ2-7 TRBV9 TRBD2 NA TGTGCCAGCAGCAAAACTAGCGCATCCTACGAGCAGTACTTC CASSKTSASYEQYF
TRBJ2-3 TRBV5-1 TRBD2 NA TGCGCCAGCAGCCGGACTAGCGGGAGTGGAGATACGCAGTATTTT CASSRTSGSGDTQYF
TRBJ1-1 TRBV5-6 NA NA TGTGCCAGCAGCTTTTACAGGGTTATGAACACTGAAGCTTTCTTT CASSFYRVMNTEAFF
TRBJ2-5 TRBV7-9 TRBD2 NA TGTGCCAGCAGCTTTCCCCGGGAGGGAGCGGCCCAGTACTTC CASSFPREGAAQYF
TRBJ2-5 TRBV7-9 NA NA TGTGCCAGCAGCCGCTATGTCCCAGAGACCCAGTACTTC CASSRYVPETQYF
TRBJ1-5 TRBV18 NA once TGTGCCAGCTCACGGGAGGGCAATCAGCCCCAGCATTTT CASSREGNQPQHF
TRBJ1-1 TRBV2 NA NA TGTGCCAGCAGTGAATTCGGGGGGAGGTGGACTGAAGCTTTCTTT CASSEFGGRWTEAFF
TRBJ2-7 TRBV10-1 NA NA TGCGCCAGCAGTGAGAACGGGAAAAAGCAGTACTTC CASSENGKKQYF
TRBJ2-7 TRBV27 TRBD2 NA TGTGCCAGCAGTTTGGGACTAGCGGAGAGCTACGAGCAGTACTTC CASSLGLAESYEQYF
TRBJ2-1 TRBV7-9 TRBD2 NA TGTGCCAGCAATTCTTTCGTAGCGGGAGGGGGGAATGAGCAGTTCTTC CASNSFVAGGGNEQFF
TRBJ2-7 TRBV6-6 TRBD1 NA TGTGCCAGCAGTTCAGCTCCGGGACAGACCTCCTACGAGCAGTACTTC CASSSAPGQTSYEQYF
TRBJ2-1 TRBV6-4 TRBD2 few TGTGCCAGCAGTGGGACTAGCGGGAGCTACAATGAGCAGTTCTTC CASSGTSGSYNEQFF
TRBJ2-7 TRBV27 NA NA TGTGCCAGCAGCACTGCGGGCCCTTACGAGCAGTACTTC CASSTAGPYEQYF
TRBJ2-5 TRBV14 NA NA TGTGCCAGCAGCCAAGATTGGGCAGGGCACCTCCAAGAGACCCAGTACTTC CASSQDWAGHLQETQYF
TRBJ2-7 TRBV27 NA NA TGTGCCAGCAGTCCGAGGGTAGAGCAATACTACGAGCAGTACTTC CASSPRVEQYYEQYF
TRBJ2-5 TRBV13 TRBD2 NA TGTGCCAGCAGCACACTAGCGGGAGGGTGGGAGACCCAGTACTTC CASSTLAGGWETQYF
TRBJ2-1 TRBV5-4 TRBD2 NA TGTGCCAGCAGCTCGGAGGGACTAGCGGACAATGAGCAGTTCTTC CASSSEGLADNEQFF
TRBJ2-3 TRBV5-4 NA few TGTGCCAGCAGCTTGGCCCCGGGGATCACAGATACGCAGTATTTT CASSLAPGITDTQYF
TRBJ2-2 TRBV27 TRBD1 NA TGTGCCAGCAGTCTCCCCGGACAGGCCACCGGGGAGCTGTTTTTT CASSLPGQATGELFF
TRBJ2-7 TRBV6-1 TRBD1 NA TGTGCCAGCAGTGATAGGGGACAGGGGACCCACGAGCAGTACTTC CASSDRGQGTHEQYF
TRBJ1-2 TRBV7-3 NA NA TGTGCCAGCAGCTTAAATGCAGGCGCTAACTATGGCTACACCTTC CASSLNAGANYGYTF
TRBJ2-2 TRBV27 TRBD2 NA TGTGCCAGCAGTTTCATGGGACTAGCGGGAAACACCGGGGAGCTGTTTTTT CASSFMGLAGNTGELFF
TRBJ1-4 TRBV5-4 TRBD1 NA TGTGCCAGCAGCTTTGGGGACAGTTATAATGAAAAACTGTTTTTT CASSFGDSYNEKLFF
TRBJ1-2 TRBV19 NA NA TGTGCCAGTAGTCGTGACAATTTTAACTATGGCTACACCTTC CASSRDNFNYGYTF
TRBJ2-2 TRBV7-6 TRBD2 NA TGTGCCAGCAGCATTACGGGGGGCACCGGGGAGCTGTTTTTT CASSITGGTGELFF